These 10 T cell receptor beta chains share one sample of origin, sequenced in a study of T cell responses to AZD1222 COVID-19 vaccine. Assay: immunoSEQ multiplex PCR; the TCRdb copy retains only in-frame clones and omits some. Of about 190,000 clones in the sample, roughly 92% were seen once. Sequencing used peripheral blood, obtained on day 0 of AZD1222 vaccination. The receptors stem from an adult in good health.

V gene TRBV7-3 combines with J gene TRBJ2-1; D is possibly TRBD1 (6 bases). CDR1 and CDR2 (germline): SGHTA, FQGTGA. Between the trimmed V and J ends, which lost 0 bases and 3 bases, there was a span of 9 bases. The CDR3 is 15 amino acids. CDR3 bases: TGTGCCAGCAGCTTAACGAAGGGGGACTACAATGAGCAGTTCTTC. It codes for CASSLTKGDYNEQFF.

The J gene is TRBJ1-6, the V gene TRBV5-1, with TRBD1 matching 7 bases. Germline CDR1 is SGHRS and CDR2 is YFSETQ. The CDR3 is made up of 15 amino acids. The V gene end was trimmed by 4 bases and the J gene end by 10 bases; junction bases not matched to a gene: 11. The CDR3 protein is CASSHDREVSSPLHF. CDR3 sequence (DNA): TGCGCCAGCAGCCATGACAGGGAAGTCAGCTCACCCCTCCACTTT.

The J gene is TRBJ1-6, the V gene TRBV19; the D gene is possibly TRBD1 (5 bases). CDR3 length equals 12 residues. Germline CDR1 is LNHDA and CDR2 is SQIVND (reference sequence). V was trimmed by 7 bases and J by 8 bases, leaving 9 bases between them. The CDR3 bases are TGTGCCAGTACGGACATTGATTCACCCCTCCACTTT. Translated, it gives CASTDIDSPLHF. Complete variable domain (other parts from reference TRBV19 and TRBJ1-6): DGGITQSPKYLFRKEGQNVTLSCEQNLNHDAMYWYRQDPGQGLRLIYYSQIVNDFQKGDIAEGYSVSREKKESFPLTVTSAQKNPTAFYLCASTDIDSPLHFGNGTRLTVT.

This clone was seen once. The chain uses TRBV3-1 (or the pseudogene TRBV3-2) and TRBJ1-2; D is uncertain. CDR3 length equals 13 residues. V lost 0 bases and J 1 base, leaving 3 bases between the germline ends. Germline CDR1 is LGHDT and CDR2 is YNNKEL (reference sequence). The CDR3 is CASSQEHNYGYTF. CDR3 DNA: TGTGCCAGCAGCCAAGAACATAACTATGGCTACACCTTC.

J is TRBJ1-6 and V is TRBV3-1 (or the pseudogene TRBV3-2); maybe TRBD1 (6 bases). V lost 6 bases and J lost 10, with 16 bases in between. CDR1 is LGHDT and CDR2 is YNNKEL in the germline V gene (reference sequence). The CDR3 totals 14 residues. CDR3 in amino acids: CASREQGARSPLHF. CDR3 in DNA: TGTGCCAGCAGGGAACAGGGAGCCAGATCACCCCTCCACTTT.

As DNA, the CDR3 is TGTGCCAGCAGTTCGGCGGGGGCGGACTACGAGCAGTACTTC. Translation gives CASSSAGADYEQYF. The rearrangement uses TRBV6-2 or TRBV6-3 and TRBJ2-7; D might be TRBD2 (7 bases). Trimming took 4 bases from V and 3 from J, leaving 13 bases between them. The CDR3 sequence is 14 residues long. In germline, CDR1 is MNHEY, CDR2 SVGEGT.

V and J are TRBV30 and TRBJ1-2; D is unclear. V lost 0 bases, J lost 4 bases, and 12 bases lay in between. Germline CDR1 GTSNPN, CDR2 SVGIG (reference sequence). The CDR3 length is 14 residues. CDR3 loop: CAWSVTRGGYGYTF. Here the CDR3 DNA reads TGTGCCTGGAGTGTAACCAGAGGTGGCTATGGCTACACCTTC.

The rearrangement joins TRBV3-1 (or the pseudogene TRBV3-2) to TRBJ1-6, with 9 bases aligning to TRBD1. This CDR3 is 15 amino acids long. V trimming: 5 bases; J trimming: 14 bases; junction bases outside the gene matches: 13. Germline V gene sequence: CDR1 LGHDT, CDR2 YNNKEL (reference sequence). The CDR3 DNA reads TGTGCCAGCAGCTTTACCGGACAGGGGCCCAGGGCCCTCCACTTT. It translates to CASSFTGQGPRALHF.

This rearrangement joins TRBV18 to TRBJ1-2, with TRBD1 matching 7 bases. The CDR3 length is 15 residues. V gave up 0 bases and J gave up 4 bases; unmatched junction bases: 5. Per germline, CDR1 KGHSH and CDR2 LQKENI. The CDR3, as DNA: TGTGCCAGCTCACCACCGATGGGACAGCCCTATGGCTACACCTTC. This codes for CASSPPMGQPYGYTF.

The V gene is TRBV12-3 or TRBV12-4, the J gene TRBJ1-6; possible D gene TRBD1, 5 bases. Trimming took off 8 bases at V and 9 bases at J, with 14 bases between the two ends. This CDR3 spans 13 amino acids. Here the CDR3 reads CASGLHRSSPLHF. DNA of the CDR3: TGTGCCAGCGGCCTCCACAGGTCTTCACCCCTCCACTTT.